Below, 22 T cell receptor beta chains from the same sample are listed, as sequenced in a study of cytomegalovirus exposure and HLA in healthy donors. PCR primers comprised 60 Vbeta and 13 Jbeta primers. Assay: immunoSEQ multiplex PCR; the TCRdb copy retains only in-frame clones and omits some. The table records under 200,000 clones, approximately 80% of them present only once. The source material was PBMCs. The source is a woman aged 45-60 years in good health and CMV-seropositive.

This clone has a handful of counts. The rearrangement uses TRBV10-3 and TRBJ2-5; TRBD1 is a possible D gene (5 bases). Trimming cost V 4 bases and J 2 bases, with 11 bases left between them. CDR3 length: 14 residues. In germline, CDR1 is ENHRY, CDR2 SYGVKD. CDR3 in DNA: TGTGCCATCAGTGCTCAGGGAAATCAAGAGACCCAGTACTTC. This codes for CAISAQGNQETQYF.

The gene calls are TRBV29-1 and TRBJ2-5; D remains ambiguous. The germline V and J ends were trimmed by 4 bases and 2 bases, with 14 bases remaining between them. The germline V gene has CDR1 SQVTM and CDR2 ANQGSEA. The length of the CDR3 is 14 residues. CDR3 bases: TGCAGCGTTGGGCGGCCGGCTACGCAAGAGACCCAGTACTTC. It specifies CSVGRPATQETQYF.

This clone was detected only a few times. V usage is TRBV2 and J usage is TRBJ2-3; 7 bases match TRBD2. Germline assignment: CDR1 SNHLY and CDR2 FYNNEI. The CDR3 runs 15 residues. J was trimmed by 8 bases and V by 2 bases; bases with no gene match: 10. The CDR3 loop reads CASSESGVPGGTQYF. The CDR3 DNA is TGTGCCAGCAGTGAATCCGGGGTCCCGGGGGGTACGCAGTATTTT.

CDR3 protein: CASSPTGTGGGNTEAFF. The CDR3 bases are TGCGCCAGCAGCCCAACGGGGACAGGGGGAGGGAACACTGAAGCTTTCTTT. The V call is TRBV5-1, the J call TRBJ1-1; TRBD1 aligns across 11 bases. Trimming removed 4 bases from V and 1 base from J; junction bases left unmatched: 9. Germline CDR1 SGHRS, CDR2 YFSETQ. The CDR3 extends over 17 amino acids. Full variable domain (remainder filled in from reference TRBV5-1 and TRBJ1-1): KAGVTQTPRYLIKTRGQQVTLSCSPISGHRSVSWYQQTPGQGLQFLFEYFSETQRNKGNFPGRFSGRQFSNSRSEMNVSTLELGDSALYLCASSPTGTGGGNTEAFFGQGTRLTVV.

The rearrangement links TRBV6-1 to TRBJ2-6; 7 bases line up with TRBD1. This CDR3 spans 14 amino acids. The V and J ends lost 2 bases and 12 bases, in that order; junction bases with no gene match: 7. Germline CDR1 reads MNHNS; CDR2 reads SASEGT. CDR3 in amino acids: CASSERGRRGVLTF. The DNA for the CDR3 is TGTGCCAGCAGTGAAAGGGGGCGAAGGGGCGTCCTGACTTTC.

The sample holds one count of this clone. V gene TRBV7-9 combines with J gene TRBJ2-5; maybe TRBD1 (5 bases). The end of the DNA aligns better with TRBJ2-7, so the J call may be wrong. The CDR3 extends over 14 amino acids. Germline loops: CDR1 SEHNR, CDR2 FQNEAQ (reference sequence). The CDR3 DNA sequence: TGTGCCAGCAGCCCAGACAGCTCTCTAAGCGAGCAGTACTTC. Protein product: CASSPDSSLSEQYF.

The J gene is TRBJ1-5, the V gene TRBV19; 7 bases line up with TRBD1. This CDR3 is 16 amino acids long. The V and J ends lost 5 bases and 4 bases, in that order; junction bases with no gene match: 11. Germline V CDR1 and CDR2: LNHDA, SQIVND (reference sequence). The CDR3 nucleotides are TGTGCCAGTAGTCCCAGGGGGGAGAGGGAAAATCAGCCCCAGCATTTT. Translation gives CASSPRGERENQPQHF.

Turning to this clone: The junction shows a germline mismatch at one end, possibly a read error. The chain has TRBV7-2 and TRBJ1-1; the D gene is possibly TRBD1 (6 bases). This CDR3 contains 14 residues. The germline CDR1 and CDR2 sequences are SGHTA and FQGNSA. CDR3 in amino acids: CASSQQGGETEAFF. CDR3 sequence (DNA): TGCGCCAGCAGCCAACAGGGTGGAGAAACTGAAGCTTTCTTT. The variable domain in full, completed from reference TRBV7-2 and TRBJ1-1, reads GAGVSQSPSNKVTEKGKDVELRCDPISGHTALYWYRQSLGQGLEFLIYFQGNSAPDKSGLPSDRFSAERTGGSVSTLTIQRTQQEDSAVYLCASSQQGGETEAFFGQGTRLTVV.

The chain uses TRBV15 and TRBJ2-3; 9 nucleotides align to TRBD1. CDR3 size: 15 residues. Germline lookup yields CDR1 LNHNV and CDR2 YYDKDF (reference sequence). Losses at the gene ends were 0 bases for V and 4 bases for J; bases not matched to a gene: 2. CDR3 DNA: TGTGCCACCAGCAGAGATCGACAGGGGGCAGATACGCAGTATTTT. Translated: CATSRDRQGADTQYF.

The rearrangement joins TRBV19 to TRBJ1-2; tentatively, D is TRBD1 (5 bases). There are 12 residues in the CDR3. V lost 10 bases and J 3 bases, leaving 12 bases between the germline ends. Germline V gives CDR1 LNHDA, CDR2 SQIVND (reference sequence). The CDR3, as DNA: TGTGCCACCCGTGGGGGGGACTATGGCTACACCTTC. Translation: CATRGGDYGYTF. Full variable domain (outside the CDR3, taken from reference TRBV19 and TRBJ1-2): DGGITQSPKYLFRKEGQNVTLSCEQNLNHDAMYWYRQDPGQGLRLIYYSQIVNDFQKGDIAEGYSVSREKKESFPLTVTSAQKNPTAFYLCATRGGDYGYTFGSGTRLTVV.

V is TRBV10-3 and J is TRBJ2-1; 7 bases align to TRBD2. This CDR3 comprises 15 residues. The J segment lost 2 bases and the V segment lost 6 bases, leaving 7 bases of the junction unmatched. In germline, CDR1 is ENHRY, CDR2 SYGVKD. CDR3: CAIRSPGTTYNEQFF. The CDR3 DNA follows: TGTGCCATCAGGAGCCCCGGGACTACCTACAATGAGCAGTTCTTC.

In nucleotides, the CDR3 is TGTGCCAGCAGCCAACAAACGGGGGGACAAGAGACCCAGTACTTC. Its translation is CASSQQTGGQETQYF. The chain links TRBV7-2 to TRBJ2-5; 7 bases agree with TRBD2. Trimming removed 5 bases from V and 2 bases from J; junction bases left unmatched: 8. Germline values: CDR1 SGHTA, CDR2 FQGNSA. The CDR3 loop spans 15 amino acids.

The chain carries TRBV5-4 and TRBJ2-1, with 7 nucleotides matching TRBD2. V trimming: 0 bases; J trimming: 2 bases; junction bases outside the gene matches: 5. The CDR3 is made up of 16 amino acids. The germline CDR1 and CDR2 sequences are SGHNT and YYREEE (reference sequence). Written as DNA, the CDR3 is TGTGCCAGCAGCTTGGCCGGACGGGGGGCCTACAATGAGCAGTTCTTC. Translating it yields CASSLAGRGAYNEQFF.

This clone was detected once. The chain joins TRBV2 to TRBJ2-3; possibly TRBD2 for D (6 bases). Germline loops: CDR1 SNHLY, CDR2 FYNNEI. Trimming stripped 5 bases from V and 4 bases from J, with 13 bases between. There are 14 residues in the CDR3. The CDR3 region is CASSQSGLSDTQYF. The CDR3 bases are TGTGCCAGCAGTCAAAGCGGGTTATCAGATACGCAGTATTTT.

The chain couples TRBV6-1 to TRBJ2-3, with 11 bases identical to TRBD2. V was clipped by 7 bases and J by 6 bases; unmatched bases: 9. The CDR3 loop spans 15 amino acids. CDR1 MNHNS and CDR2 SASEGT come from the germline V gene. The CDR3 is CASIHSGGAWDTQYF. CDR3 nucleotide sequence: TGTGCCAGCATCCATAGCGGGGGGGCCTGGGATACGCAGTATTTT.

The chain recombines TRBV6-1 with TRBJ2-1; 11 bases match TRBD1. CDR3 length: 13 amino acids. V lost 6 bases, J lost 9 bases, and 4 bases stayed unmatched. CDR1 is MNHNS, CDR2 SASEGT, per germline. The CDR3 reads CASSGQGAGEQFF. As DNA, the CDR3 is TGTGCCAGCAGCGGACAGGGGGCAGGTGAGCAGTTCTTC.

The chain carries TRBV18 and TRBJ2-1; 7 bases match TRBD2. The germline CDR1 and CDR2 sequences are KGHSH and LQKENI. This CDR3 region has 14 residues. V dropped 3 bases and J dropped 10; count of bases not matched to a gene: 9. CDR3: CASSPGIAGEEQFF. Here the CDR3 DNA reads TGTGCCAGCTCACCGGGGATAGCGGGTGAGGAGCAGTTCTTC.

CDR3 loop: CASSQGAGGNYNEQFF. The CDR3 region has the DNA TGCGCCAGCAGCCAAGGGGCGGGGGGCAACTACAATGAGCAGTTCTTC. V and J are TRBV4-1 and TRBJ2-1, with 8 nucleotides matching TRBD2. CDR1 is MGHRA and CDR2 is YSYEKL in the germline V gene. The CDR3 is 16 residues long. V trimming: 1 base; J trimming: 3 bases; junction bases outside the gene matches: 5.

The rearrangement links TRBV5-1 to TRBJ2-5; a possible D gene is TRBD1 (6 bases). V was cut by 4 bases and J by 1 base, with 14 bases left in between. Germline CDR1 is SGHRS and CDR2 is YFSETQ. The CDR3 spans 15 residues. The CDR3 reads CASSTTGLAQETQYF. DNA of the CDR3: TGCGCCAGCAGCACCACAGGGTTGGCCCAAGAGACCCAGTACTTC.

The chain carries TRBV19 and TRBJ1-5; possibly TRBD1 for D (6 bases). This CDR3 region has 15 residues. Germline V gene lookup returns CDR1 LNHDA and CDR2 SQIVND (reference sequence). Trimming cost V 1 base and J 11 bases, with 18 bases left between them. The CDR3 coding sequence is TGTGCCAGTAGTATAGGTACAGGGCAAACTAGAGCCCAGCATTTT. It encodes CASSIGTGQTRAQHF.

The chain is built from TRBV6-5 and TRBJ2-1; 8 nucleotides agree with TRBD1. Trimming at V came to 6 bases and at J to 6 bases, leaving 4 bases not matched to a gene. Germline assignment: CDR1 MNHEY and CDR2 SVGAGI. The CDR3 extends over 13 amino acids. CDR3 DNA: TGTGCCAGCAGGCCCACAGGGGGCAATGAGCAGTTCTTC. The encoded protein is CASRPTGGNEQFF.

The rearrangement uses TRBV5-4 and TRBJ1-2, with no clear D. Germline V gene lookup returns CDR1 SGHNT and CDR2 YYREEE (reference sequence). There are 13 residues in the CDR3. The V end lost 6 bases, the J end lost 4 bases, and 13 bases lay between the germline ends. The CDR3 DNA reads TGTGCCAGCACCAGACCGGGGTTCTATGGCTACACCTTC. As protein: CASTRPGFYGYTF.